A single sample gave rise to the 5 T cell receptor beta chains below, sequenced in a study of blood T cell repertoires in COVID-19. The table came from immunoSEQ multiplex PCR; TCRdb's copy has only in-frame clones and leaves some out. The sample shows roughly 130,000 clones, around 82% of them seen only once. Sample: peripheral blood. These receptors were taken from a woman in her 30s who had recovered from COVID-19.

The chain couples TRBV5-1 to TRBJ1-2; tentative D call: TRBD1 (5 bases). The germline CDR1 and CDR2 sequences are SGHRS and YFSETQ. Trimming pared 5 bases from V and 6 bases from J, leaving 14 bases between. CDR3 length: 13 amino acids. In DNA form, the CDR3 reads TGCGCCAGCAGAGGACGGGGGGTTCATGGCTACACCTTC. Translating gives CASRGRGVHGYTF.

This rearrangement joins TRBV5-8 to TRBJ1-4, with D possibly matching TRBD1 (5 bases). CDR3 length equals 16 residues. V lost 4 bases, J lost 0 bases, and 13 bases lay in between. Germline lookup yields CDR1 SGHTS and CDR2 YDEGEE. CDR3 loop: CASSKRQTATNEKLFF. For the CDR3, the DNA is TGTGCCAGCAGCAAAAGACAGACCGCAACTAATGAAAAACTGTTTTTT.

The chain links TRBV9 to TRBJ1-3; D gene uncertain. Between the trimmed V and J ends, which lost 7 bases and 0 bases, there was a span of 8 bases. Germline loops: CDR1 SGDLS, CDR2 YYNGEE. The CDR3 is made up of 13 amino acids. The CDR3 reads CASSDSSGNTIYF. CDR3 in DNA: TGTGCCAGCTCCGATAGCTCTGGAAACACCATATATTTT.

This sequence joins TRBV10-1 and TRBJ2-7, with 10 bases that match TRBD2. CDR3 length equals 15 residues. CDR1 is WNHNN, CDR2 SYGVQD, per germline (reference sequence). With 7 bases clipped from V and 12 bases from J, the junction kept 18 bases outside the gene matches. CDR3 in DNA: TGCGCCAGCAAGGAACCTGCGCTAGCGGGAGTTAATGGGTACTTC. It translates to CASKEPALAGVNGYF.

This clone was seen only once. The same CDR3 also results from other DNA sequences found in this sample. The J gene is TRBJ1-1, the V gene TRBV30, with a weak D call TRBD1 (5 bases). V gave up 0 bases and J gave up 2 bases, with 7 bases separating them. Germline CDR1 is GTSNPN and CDR2 is SVGIG (reference sequence). The length of the CDR3 is 13 residues. In nucleotides, the CDR3 is TGTGCCTGGAGTGTAAGGGGTAACACTGAAGCTTTCTTT. It encodes CAWSVRGNTEAFF.